Listed below are T cell receptor beta chains from one sample, sequenced in a study of shared clonotypes between healthy human individuals. Assay: immunoSEQ multiplex PCR; the TCRdb copy retains only in-frame clones and omits some. The sample carries hundreds of thousands of clones, around 67% recorded once. The sample was memory CD4+ T cells sorted from blood. All receptors derive from a man aged 30-40 years in good health. Both conserved end residues are part of each CDR3. The D gene is left open where the match is weak. The size entry is marked missing in some rows and otherwise reads once, few, many or a size class.

abundance: .
v_gene: TRBV18
j_gene: TRBJ2-5
d_gene: .
len: 14
CDR3aa: CASSPSRGKETQYF
CDR3nt: TGTGCCAGCTCACCATCCAGGGGAAAGGAGACCCAGTACTTC

abundance: few
v_gene: TRBV7-9
j_gene: TRBJ1-2
d_gene: TRBD1
len: 13
CDR3aa: CASSWTGSTGYTF
CDR3nt: TGTGCCAGCAGCTGGACAGGGAGTACTGGCTACACCTTC

abundance: .
v_gene: TRBV5-1
j_gene: TRBJ2-5
d_gene: .
len: 16
CDR3aa: CASNPQWDSPSETQYF
CDR3nt: TGCGCCAGCAACCCCCAGTGGGACTCCCCCTCGGAGACCCAGTACTTC

abundance: .
v_gene: TRBV4-3
j_gene: TRBJ2-3
d_gene: .
len: 17
CDR3aa: CASSQDAGQGTRGTQYF
CDR3nt: TGCGCCAGCAGCCAAGATGCGGGCCAGGGCACACGAGGAACGCAGTATTTT

abundance: .
v_gene: TRBV7-2
j_gene: TRBJ2-1
d_gene: .
len: 13
CDR3aa: CASSSPPLNEQFF
CDR3nt: TGTGCCAGCAGCTCCCCCCCTTTAAATGAGCAGTTCTTC

abundance: once
v_gene: TRBV28
j_gene: TRBJ2-1
d_gene: TRBD2
len: 15
CDR3aa: CASSLLLAGDPEQFF
CDR3nt: TGTGCCAGCAGTTTATTACTAGCGGGAGATCCTGAGCAGTTCTTC

abundance: .
v_gene: TRBV18
j_gene: TRBJ2-1
d_gene: TRBD1
len: 17
CDR3aa: CASSPPNRGRGYNEQFF
CDR3nt: TGTGCCAGCTCACCACCGAACAGGGGGCGCGGATACAATGAGCAGTTCTTC

abundance: few
v_gene: TRBV4-2
j_gene: TRBJ1-1
d_gene: .
len: 17
CDR3aa: CASSHPTGREYATEAFF
CDR3nt: TGTGCCAGCAGCCACCCCACGGGCAGGGAGTATGCCACTGAAGCTTTCTTT

abundance: .
v_gene: TRBV19
j_gene: TRBJ1-5
d_gene: .
len: 14
CDR3aa: CASSKDTISTGQHF
CDR3nt: TGTGCCAGTAGTAAGGATACAATCTCGACGGGCCAGCATTTT

abundance: many
v_gene: TRBV28
j_gene: TRBJ1-5
d_gene: .
len: 15
CDR3aa: CASLPADRRGGTQHF
CDR3nt: TGTGCCAGCCTGCCCGCGGACAGAAGAGGGGGGACCCAGCATTTT

abundance: .
v_gene: TRBV7-2
j_gene: TRBJ2-6
d_gene: .
len: 16
CDR3aa: CASSFPSGSGANVLTF
CDR3nt: TGTGCCAGCAGCTTCCCCTCAGGCTCTGGGGCCAACGTCCTGACTTTC

abundance: .
v_gene: TRBV2
j_gene: TRBJ2-5
d_gene: .
len: 15
CDR3aa: CASIPLRTRQETQYF
CDR3nt: TGTGCCAGCATACCCCTACGGACCCGGCAAGAGACCCAGTACTTC

abundance: few
v_gene: TRBV7-3
j_gene: TRBJ2-7
d_gene: TRBD2
len: 16
CDR3aa: CASSLNRAAGAYEQYF
CDR3nt: TGTGCCAGCAGCTTAAACCGGGCAGCGGGAGCCTACGAGCAGTACTTC

abundance: .
v_gene: TRBV5-8
j_gene: TRBJ1-1
d_gene: .
len: 16
CDR3aa: CAILPDGWGMNTEAFF
CDR3nt: TGTGCCATTCTCCCGGACGGCTGGGGAATGAACACTGAAGCTTTCTTT

abundance: many
v_gene: TRBV7-2
j_gene: TRBJ1-5
d_gene: .
len: 15
CDR3aa: CASSKQGRDNQPQHF
CDR3nt: TGTGCCAGCAGCAAGCAGGGGCGCGACAATCAGCCCCAGCATTTT

abundance: few
v_gene: TRBV28
j_gene: TRBJ2-2
d_gene: .
len: 14
CDR3aa: CASFSVLNTGELFF
CDR3nt: TGTGCCAGTTTTAGCGTACTCAACACCGGGGAGCTGTTTTTT

abundance: few
v_gene: TRBV2
j_gene: TRBJ2-1
d_gene: .
len: 14
CDR3aa: CASGGPSRVNEQFF
CDR3nt: TGTGCCAGCGGGGGACCCAGCAGGGTCAATGAGCAGTTCTTC

abundance: many
v_gene: TRBV29-1
j_gene: TRBJ2-5
d_gene: TRBD1
len: 13
CDR3aa: CSGETGAQETQYF
CDR3nt: TGCAGCGGGGAGACAGGGGCTCAAGAGACCCAGTACTTC

abundance: few
v_gene: TRBV18
j_gene: TRBJ1-2
d_gene: .
len: 15
CDR3aa: CASSQDSSDFYGYTF
CDR3nt: TGTGCCAGCTCACAGGACAGCTCAGACTTCTATGGCTACACCTTC

abundance: .
v_gene: TRBV28
j_gene: TRBJ2-7
d_gene: TRBD2
len: 16
CDR3aa: CASSLLRLANLYEQYF
CDR3nt: TGTGCCAGCAGTTTGTTAAGACTAGCGAACCTATACGAGCAGTACTTC

abundance: once
v_gene: TRBV30
j_gene: TRBJ2-7
d_gene: TRBD2
len: 15
CDR3aa: CAWSVMGLGAYEQYF
CDR3nt: TGTGCCTGGAGTGTAATGGGACTAGGTGCCTACGAGCAGTACTTC

abundance: once
v_gene: TRBV6-1
j_gene: TRBJ2-3
d_gene: TRBD2
len: 18
CDR3aa: CASSGLAGVVVSTDTQYF
CDR3nt: TGTGCCAGCAGTGGACTAGCGGGAGTCGTAGTTAGCACAGATACGCAGTATTTT

abundance: .
v_gene: TRBV7-9
j_gene: TRBJ2-2
d_gene: TRBD2
len: 16
CDR3aa: CASSPLAGGGTGELFF
CDR3nt: TGTGCCAGCAGCCCCTTAGCGGGAGGCGGCACCGGGGAGCTGTTTTTT

abundance: few
v_gene: TRBV5-4
j_gene: TRBJ1-1
d_gene: TRBD1
len: 16
CDR3aa: CASSPRDRVSYAEAFF
CDR3nt: TGTGCCAGCAGCCCCCGGGACAGGGTGTCGTACGCTGAAGCTTTCTTT

abundance: .
v_gene: TRBV10-3
j_gene: TRBJ2-3
d_gene: TRBD1
len: 13
CDR3aa: CATGDRATDTQYF
CDR3nt: TGTGCCACAGGGGACAGGGCCACAGATACGCAGTATTTT

abundance: .
v_gene: TRBV6-5
j_gene: TRBJ1-2
d_gene: .
len: 13
CDR3aa: CASSLSGNYGYTF
CDR3nt: TGTGCCAGCTCCCTCTCGGGTAACTATGGCTACACCTTC

abundance: once
v_gene: TRBV5-6
j_gene: TRBJ2-7
d_gene: TRBD1
len: 16
CDR3aa: CASRQGWTGGFHEQYF
CDR3nt: TGTGCCAGCAGGCAGGGATGGACAGGGGGGTTCCACGAGCAGTACTTC

abundance: .
v_gene: TRBV13
j_gene: TRBJ2-5
d_gene: TRBD2
len: 15
CDR3aa: CASSLRLAAQETQYF
CDR3nt: TGTGCCAGCAGCCTCCGACTAGCGGCACAAGAGACCCAGTACTTC

abundance: .
v_gene: TRBV28
j_gene: TRBJ2-1
d_gene: TRBD2
len: 19
CDR3aa: CASSPSGLAGGRSYNEQFF
CDR3nt: TGTGCCAGCAGTCCTAGTGGGCTAGCGGGAGGGCGGTCCTACAATGAGCAGTTCTTC

abundance: .
v_gene: TRBV5-1
j_gene: TRBJ1-5
d_gene: .
len: 16
CDR3aa: CASSLGPSGSNQPQHF
CDR3nt: TGCGCCAGCAGCTTGGGTCCCTCAGGGAGCAATCAGCCCCAGCATTTT

abundance: .
v_gene: TRBV10-3
j_gene: TRBJ2-1
d_gene: .
len: 14
CDR3aa: CAIRRGSSYNEQFF
CDR3nt: TGTGCCATCAGGAGGGGTTCCTCCTACAATGAGCAGTTCTTC

abundance: many
v_gene: TRBV2
j_gene: TRBJ1-6
d_gene: TRBD1
len: 12
CDR3aa: CASTLQTGSPHF
CDR3nt: TGTGCCAGCACGTTACAGACAGGGTCCCCACACTTT

abundance: once
v_gene: TRBV2
j_gene: TRBJ1-1
d_gene: TRBD1
len: 18
CDR3aa: CASSELWTGYFTRPEAFF
CDR3nt: TGTGCCAGCAGTGAATTGTGGACAGGGTATTTTACCAGGCCTGAAGCTTTCTTT

abundance: .
v_gene: TRBV10-3
j_gene: TRBJ2-2
d_gene: .
len: 15
CDR3aa: CAIRPGLENTGELFF
CDR3nt: TGTGCCATCAGACCGGGACTCGAAAACACCGGGGAGCTGTTTTTT

abundance: .
v_gene: TRBV5-1
j_gene: TRBJ2-7
d_gene: .
len: 15
CDR3aa: CASSLKGGGIYEQYF
CDR3nt: TGCGCCAGCAGCTTGAAGGGGGGCGGGATCTACGAGCAGTACTTC

abundance: .
v_gene: TRBV18
j_gene: TRBJ2-7
d_gene: .
len: 14
CDR3aa: CASSRNNRDYEQYF
CDR3nt: TGTGCCAGCTCCCGTAATAACCGGGACTACGAGCAGTACTTC

abundance: .
v_gene: TRBV6-6
j_gene: TRBJ2-7
d_gene: .
len: 11
CDR3aa: CASSYFYEQYF
CDR3nt: TGTGCCAGCAGTTACTTTTACGAGCAGTACTTC

abundance: .
v_gene: TRBV5-4
j_gene: TRBJ2-5
d_gene: TRBD2
len: 15
CDR3aa: CASSRAGGSVWTQYF
CDR3nt: TGTGCCAGCAGCCGAGCGGGAGGTAGCGTGTGGACCCAGTACTTC

abundance: few
v_gene: TRBV2
j_gene: TRBJ2-7
d_gene: .
len: 13
CDR3aa: CASQWQGAYEQYF
CDR3nt: TGTGCCAGCCAGTGGCAGGGCGCCTACGAGCAGTACTTC

abundance: .
v_gene: TRBV5-4
j_gene: TRBJ2-2
d_gene: .
len: 12
CDR3aa: CASSFLVGELFF
CDR3nt: TGTGCCAGCAGCTTCCTAGTCGGGGAGCTGTTTTTT

abundance: few
v_gene: TRBV5-3
j_gene: TRBJ1-2
d_gene: .
len: 15
CDR3aa: CARSIHREANYGYTF
CDR3nt: TGTGCCAGAAGCATCCACAGGGAAGCTAACTATGGCTACACCTTC

abundance: .
v_gene: TRBV6-5
j_gene: TRBJ2-3
d_gene: TRBD2
len: 14
CDR3aa: CASSQREATDTQYF
CDR3nt: TGTGCCAGCAGCCAGCGGGAGGCCACAGATACGCAGTATTTT

abundance: .
v_gene: TRBV7-2
j_gene: TRBJ1-5
d_gene: .
len: 15
CDR3aa: CASSLAADRNQPQHF
CDR3nt: TGTGCCAGCAGCTTAGCCGCTGATCGCAATCAGCCCCAGCATTTT

abundance: .
v_gene: TRBV9
j_gene: TRBJ1-3
d_gene: .
len: 12
CDR3aa: CASSGFRNTIYF
CDR3nt: TGTGCCAGCAGTGGGTTTAGGAACACCATATATTTT

abundance: many
v_gene: TRBV19
j_gene: TRBJ2-3
d_gene: .
len: 16
CDR3aa: CASSLGTQLSTDTQYF
CDR3nt: TGTGCCAGTAGTCTCGGGACACAGCTTAGCACAGATACGCAGTATTTT

abundance: .
v_gene: TRBV7-3
j_gene: TRBJ1-2
d_gene: .
len: 15
CDR3aa: CASSSTPDWAPGYTF
CDR3nt: TGTGCCAGCAGCTCAACACCTGACTGGGCTCCTGGCTACACCTTC

abundance: .
v_gene: TRBV21-1
j_gene: TRBJ1-1
d_gene: .
len: 15
CDR3aa: CASSEQGRINTEAFF
CDR3nt: TGTGCCAGCAGCGAACAGGGTCGGATCAACACTGAAGCTTTCTTT

abundance: .
v_gene: TRBV10-1
j_gene: TRBJ2-2
d_gene: .
len: 13
CDR3aa: CASSEKRSGELFF
CDR3nt: TGCGCCAGCAGTGAGAAAAGGTCCGGGGAGCTGTTTTTT

abundance: .
v_gene: TRBV7-2
j_gene: TRBJ2-1
d_gene: TRBD2
len: 19
CDR3aa: CASSLPTSGRRSSYNEQFF
CDR3nt: TGTGCCAGCAGCTTACCTACTAGCGGGAGGCGGAGCTCCTACAATGAGCAGTTCTTC

abundance: .
v_gene: TRBV4-1
j_gene: TRBJ1-1
d_gene: .
len: 15
CDR3aa: CASSQGRGDVAEAFF
CDR3nt: TGCGCCAGCAGCCAAGGAAGGGGGGACGTGGCTGAAGCTTTCTTT

abundance: .
v_gene: TRBV10-3
j_gene: TRBJ2-1
d_gene: .
len: 15
CDR3aa: CAISEPHRNYNEQFF
CDR3nt: TGTGCCATCAGTGAGCCTCACAGAAACTACAATGAGCAGTTCTTC

abundance: .
v_gene: TRBV12-5
j_gene: TRBJ2-5
d_gene: .
len: 13
CDR3aa: CASGLAAQETQYF
CDR3nt: TGTGCTAGTGGTTTGGCTGCCCAAGAGACCCAGTACTTC

abundance: .
v_gene: TRBV28
j_gene: TRBJ2-2
d_gene: .
len: 15
CDR3aa: CASRTPALPTGELFF
CDR3nt: TGTGCCAGCAGAACCCCGGCACTACCAACCGGGGAGCTGTTTTTT

abundance: few
v_gene: TRBV28
j_gene: TRBJ1-1
d_gene: .
len: 14
CDR3aa: CASSLLGGSYEAFF
CDR3nt: TGTGCCAGCAGTTTACTCGGCGGGAGCTATGAAGCTTTCTTT